Listed below are T cell receptor beta chains from one sample, sequenced in a study of OX40 agonist ivuxolimab in advanced cancers. Libraries were prepared by immunoSEQ multiplex PCR; TCRdb keeps only in-frame clonotypes and omits some of them. The data contain approximately 110,000 clones, 92% of them singletons. Sequenced material: CD4+ or CD8+ T cells sorted from blood, taken in a trial of the OX40 agonist ivuxolimab. Every receptor here comes from an adult with an advanced solid tumor such as melanoma, head and neck, liver or kidney cancer. The CDR3 runs from the conserved cysteine through the conserved F or W.

V gene,J gene,CDR3 protein
TRBV6-1,TRBJ1-2,CASSAQTPVGGVGYGYTF
TRBV14,TRBJ2-7,CASSQDWGFQLYEQYF
TRBV10-3,TRBJ2-1,CAISVQEDNEQFF
TRBV9,TRBJ2-3,CASSVQAGGTDTQYF
TRBV27,TRBJ2-7,CASSLTPPGTGGTYEQYF
TRBV6-5,TRBJ1-1,CASSYSFQGTKAEAFF
TRBV18,TRBJ1-5,CASSPPSGQGYQPQHF
TRBV4-1,TRBJ2-7,CASSLRMGGLDEQYF
TRBV9,TRBJ2-7,CASSQAGTVNGEQYF
TRBV18,TRBJ2-1,CASSPPRQSSYNEQFF
TRBV4-1,TRBJ2-1,CASSQEMGALSSYNEQFF
TRBV7-8,TRBJ2-7,CASSPTGVYEQYF
TRBV14,TRBJ2-3,CASSQESERSVTDTQYF
TRBV7-2,TRBJ1-5,CASSPGTGNQPQHF
TRBV7-2,TRBJ2-7,CASSLSWPGQGTHEQYF
TRBV7-9,TRBJ2-2,CASQRLAVGELFF
TRBV28,TRBJ1-1,CASSTGQQNTEAFF
TRBV7-8,TRBJ2-3,CASSAYGRDRGTDTQYF
TRBV19,TRBJ1-2,CASSIGGNLFNYGYTF
TRBV29-1,TRBJ1-2,CSVERTGVNAGGYTF
TRBV2,TRBJ2-1,CASTAESSYNEQFF
TRBV7-2,TRBJ2-2,CASSSRRGLAGVDTGELFF
TRBV6-5,TRBJ1-1,CASSYRGRNTEAFF
TRBV5-4,TRBJ1-5,CASSLGGAGQPQHF
TRBV19,TRBJ2-7,CASSVKVGEQYF